This T cell receptor (beta chain) was recorded in a study of regulatory T cells in long-lasting Graves disease. Study-wide background: Those with persistent Graves' disease had received antithyroid drugs for over 5 years with positive TSH receptor antibodies.

The time point here: persistent/refractory GD, antithyroid drugs over 5 years with positive TRAb. With RNA extracted from PBMCs as input, the TCR library was made. Graves' disease diagnoses used American Thyroid Association guidelines. A peripheral blood sample, 7 to 9 milliliters in volume, was drawn into EDTA tubes. This clonotype was seen at least ten times. Its antigen is currently unknown. A read error may account for a junction end that differs from germline. The germline V gene encodes CDR1 SEHNR and CDR2 FQNEAQ (reference sequence). CDR3 length: 15 residues. With iRepertoire HTBI primers and Arm-PCR of CDR3 regions, TCR beta libraries were built. TCRdb passed the multiplex PCR reads through MiXCR, listing each CDR3 protein once. The sample carries approximately 360,000 distinct CDR3 sequences, approximately 25% recorded once. The study's findings and limits: Whereas 966 public clonotypes were shared by new patients, persistent patients shared more, at some 3,000.

The chain is built from TRBV7-9 and TRBJ1-2, with a possible D match to TRBD1 (6 bases). The TCR was taken from a woman aged 40 to 50 with Graves disease. Sequencing used peripheral blood mononuclear cells (PBMCs), obtained when the disease was refractory, from a patient treated with antithyroid drugs. The CDR3 loop is CASSLAGQGLYGYTF. CDR3 nucleotide sequence: TGTGCCAGCAGCCTAGCAGGGCAGGGGCTCTATGGCTACACCTTC.